The 2 T cell receptor beta chains below all came from one sample that was sequenced in a study of shared clonotypes between healthy human individuals (dated by TCRdb to 2019 to 2021). The library came from the immunoSEQ multiplex PCR assay. TCRdb re-hosts the immuneACCESS table, in-frame sequences only. Its copies lack some clones; in the studies checked, an unresolved V gene accounts for under half of them, and the cause for the rest is not known. The sample table lists some 2.1 million clones, around 95% of them with a count of one. 0.13% of the sample rests with the top ten. The sequencing input was naive CD4+ T cells sorted from blood. Reading the label with the study, this specimen's cell subset or site is: CD45RA+ positively selected. Every receptor here comes from a young man in good health.

Worth noting for this clone: Relative to the germline gene, one junction end is altered; a read error may explain this. This chain links TRBV10-3 with TRBJ2-7; no reliable D call. From germline, CDR1 is ENHRY and CDR2 SYGVKD. The length of the CDR3 is 15 residues. As DNA, the CDR3 is TGTGCCAGCAGTTACTCCGGCAGGAGCTCCTACGAGCAGTACTTC. Translated, it gives CASSYSGRSSYEQYF.

The chain uses TRBV7-9 and TRBJ2-1, with D perhaps TRBD1 (7 bases). Between the trimmed V and J ends, which lost 2 bases and 2 bases, there was a span of 19 bases. Germline values: CDR1 SEHNR, CDR2 FQNEAQ (reference sequence). There are 18 residues in the CDR3. In DNA form, the CDR3 reads TGTGCCAGCAGCTTACTCTCGGTGACCAGGGGGGCCTACAATGAGCAGTTCTTC. Amino acid sequence: CASSLLSVTRGAYNEQFF.